This TCR beta chain was obtained from a study of CXCR3 chemokines and chemotherapy response in bladder cancer. The CDR3 spans 15 residues. Germline CDR1 reads SGDLS; CDR2 reads YYNGEE. The V and J ends lost 0 bases and 0 bases respectively, with 8 bases between them. A single record per CDR3 protein comes from TCRdb applying MiXCR to the PCR reads. The profile shows about 8,900 distinct CDR3 sequences, 23% of them singletons. Sampling was carried out from a patient whose treatment included neoadjuvant chemotherapy. The TCR sequence derives from a human donor with bladder cancer that did not respond to neoadjuvant chemotherapy. The V call is TRBV9, the J call TRBJ2-3; D not resolved. The CDR3 protein is CASSVGLSSTDTQYF. CDR3 in DNA: TGTGCCAGCAGCGTAGGGTTGTCTAGCACAGATACGCAGTATTTT.